This TCR beta chain was recorded in a study of breast tumors, draining lymph nodes, adjacent tissues. The CDR3 has 15 residues. With 6 bases clipped from V and 8 bases from J, the junction kept 11 bases outside the gene matches. Per germline, CDR1 LGHDT and CDR2 YNNKEL (reference sequence). Samples came from axillary lymph nodes draining the breast cancer. This clonotype was counted a few times. TCRdb redid the calling of the multiplex PCR reads with MiXCR, one entry per CDR3 protein. The data show a few hundred thousand distinct CDR3 sequences, under 40% seen once. The J gene is TRBJ2-1, the V gene TRBV3-1; 9 nucleotides match TRBD2. This TCR was sampled from a female donor with breast cancer. Some clones in this sample may be carry-over from other donors' samples. Sequencing input: axillary lymph node tissue. For the CDR3, the DNA is TGTGCCAGCAGTTTCCTTAGCGGGAGTCTCGATGAGCAGTTCTTC. Encoded protein: CASSFLSGSLDEQFF.